Presented here are 17 T cell receptor beta chains from one specimen sequenced in a study of cytomegalovirus exposure and HLA in healthy donors. The PCR had 60 Vbeta and 13 Jbeta primers. Repertoires were generated with immunoSEQ multiplex PCR, while TCRdb's copy carries only in-frame clones and drops some. This table holds 120,000 to 150,000 clones, about 76% found once. Sequenced input: PBMCs. The receptors originated from a female donor in good health and CMV-seronegative.

The V call is TRBV27, the J call TRBJ2-1; 7 nucleotides line up with TRBD1. Germline CDR1 reads MNHEY; CDR2 reads SMNVEV (reference sequence). Losses at the gene ends were 1 base for V and 6 bases for J; bases not matched to a gene: 6. CDR3 length: 15 amino acids. In DNA form, the CDR3 reads TGTGCCAGCAGTTTATACGCCGGGACAGCCAATGAGCAGTTCTTC. It is translated as CASSLYAGTANEQFF.

The CDR3 here is CASSLDQAGGPEQFF. The CDR3 nucleotides read TGTGCCAGCAGCTTAGACCAAGCGGGGGGGCCTGAGCAGTTCTTC. The rearrangement links TRBV7-2 to TRBJ2-1; 10 nucleotides match TRBD2. Germline lookup yields CDR1 SGHTA and CDR2 FQGNSA. Losses at the gene ends were 1 base for V and 9 bases for J; bases not matched to a gene: 6. This CDR3 region has 15 residues.

The CDR3 is CASSASQVYGYTF. CDR3 bases: TGTGCCAGCAGCGCCTCGCAGGTTTATGGCTACACCTTC. J is TRBJ1-2 and V is TRBV7-6; D is ambiguous. V dropped 5 bases and J dropped 5 bases, with 12 bases sitting between them. Germline values: CDR1 SGHVS, CDR2 FNYEAQ. The CDR3 covers 13 residues.

The CDR3 region has the DNA TGCGCCAGCAGTGATAATACGTCCGGGGAAGACCAGTACTTC. Amino acids: CASSDNTSGEDQYF. The gene calls are TRBV10-1 and TRBJ2-5; TRBD2 might be the D (5 bases). CDR1 is WNHNN and CDR2 is SYGVQD in the germline V gene (reference sequence). Trimming took 3 bases from V and 10 from J, leaving 18 bases between them. The CDR3 is 14 residues long.

The rearrangement uses TRBV11-2 and TRBJ2-6; D remains ambiguous. Trimming stripped 4 bases from V and 0 bases from J, with 7 bases between. Germline CDR1 and CDR2: SGHAT and FQNNGV. The CDR3 runs to 15 residues. CDR3 in amino acids: CASSSNSSGANVLTF. In DNA, the CDR3 is TGTGCCAGCAGCTCCAACAGCTCTGGGGCCAACGTCCTGACTTTC.

The count of this clone is one. This chain links TRBV19 with TRBJ1-1; 9 bases map to TRBD1. CDR1 LNHDA and CDR2 SQIVND come from the germline V gene (reference sequence). CDR3 length equals 14 residues. Unmatched junction bases numbered 13, after V lost 10 bases and J lost 7 bases. The DNA of the CDR3 is TGTGCCACCGCTAATACAGGGGGCATAAGTGAAGCTTTCTTT. Amino acids: CATANTGGISEAFF.

J is TRBJ2-1 and V is TRBV9; 14 nucleotides line up with TRBD2. V shed 3 bases, J shed 8 bases, and the junction held 4 bases outside the gene matches. Germline loops: CDR1 SGDLS, CDR2 YYNGEE. This CDR3 comprises 15 residues. Here the CDR3 reads CASSGLAGGGDEQFF. The CDR3 DNA is TGTGCCAGCAGCGGACTAGCGGGGGGGGGCGATGAGCAGTTCTTC. The full variable domain, in which reference TRBV9 and TRBJ2-1 provide the parts outside the CDR3, is DSGVTQTPKHLITATGQRVTLRCSPRSGDLSVYWYQQSLDQGLQFLIQYYNGEERAKGNILERFSAQQFPDLHSELNLSSLELGDSALYFCASSGLAGGGDEQFFGPGTRLTVL.

The chain carries TRBV18 and TRBJ2-5, with 10 bases fitting TRBD1. With V trimmed by 3 bases and J by 4 bases, 8 bases remained unmatched. CDR1 is KGHSH and CDR2 is LQKENI in the germline V gene. The CDR3 extends over 16 amino acids. The CDR3 is CASSPTATGGGETQYF. The CDR3 bases are TGTGCCAGCTCACCGACAGCGACAGGGGGCGGAGAGACCCAGTACTTC. Based on the CDR3 plus reference TRBV18 and TRBJ2-5, the full variable domain is NAGVMQNPRHLVRRRGQEARLRCSPMKGHSHVYWYRQLPEEGLKFMVYLQKENIIDESGMPKERFSAEFPKEGPSILRIQQVVRGDSAAYFCASSPTATGGGETQYFGPGTRLLVL.

V is TRBV25-1 and J is TRBJ2-7, with D possibly matching TRBD2 (6 bases). Germline CDR1 is MGHDK and CDR2 is SYGVNS. The CDR3 consists of 15 residues. Trimming cost V 2 bases and J 4 bases, with 15 bases left between them. The CDR3 reads CASSERDAGRYEQYF. DNA of the CDR3: TGTGCCAGCAGTGAACGGGATGCGGGGCGGTACGAGCAGTACTTC.

The rearrangement uses TRBV7-2 and TRBJ2-3; D may be TRBD1 (5 bases). With 3 bases removed from V and 3 bases from J, the gap between germline ends came to 13 bases. The CDR3 contains 15 residues. Germline V gene lookup returns CDR1 SGHTA and CDR2 FQGNSA. The CDR3 nucleotides are TGTGCCAGCAGCTTGGACATGACCTCAACAGATACGCAGTATTTT. Amino acid sequence: CASSLDMTSTDTQYF.

There are a few counts of this clone. This chain connects TRBV6-4 to TRBJ2-3, with D perhaps TRBD1 (5 bases). This CDR3 spans 13 amino acids. Germline values: CDR1 MRHNA, CDR2 SNTAGT. Trimming left V 6 bases short and J 2 bases short, with 9 bases between. As DNA, the CDR3 is TGTGCCAGCAGCGAAGGGGCCACAGATACGCAGTATTTT. Translated: CASSEGATDTQYF.

The chain joins TRBV28 to TRBJ1-2; D possibly corresponds to TRBD1 (5 bases). V lost 5 bases to trimming and J lost 7 bases, with 14 bases between them. Germline values: CDR1 MDHEN, CDR2 SYDVKM. This CDR3 spans 13 amino acids. The CDR3 spells CASSGYETAGYTF. The DNA of the CDR3 is TGTGCCAGCAGTGGGTACGAGACAGCTGGCTACACCTTC.

The chain carries TRBV30 and TRBJ1-1, with 8 bases lining up with TRBD1. This CDR3 spans 13 amino acids. Germline CDR1 GTSNPN, CDR2 SVGIG (reference sequence). V lost 1 base and J lost 10; bases outside the gene matches: 8. DNA for the CDR3: TGTGCCTGGAGTGCAGGACAGGGTCCGATAGCTTTCTTT. It yields the protein CAWSAGQGPIAFF. The full variable domain, with the rest looked up from reference TRBV30 and TRBJ1-1, is SQTIHQWPATLVQPVGSPLSLECTVEGTSNPNLYWYRQAAGRGLQLLFYSVGIGQISSEVPQNLSASRPQDRQFILSSKKLLLSDSGFYLCAWSAGQGPIAFFGQGTRLTVV.

V and J are TRBV5-1 and TRBJ2-2, with unresolved D. Germline V gene data show CDR1 as SGHRS and CDR2 as YFSETQ. This CDR3 has 15 amino acids. V lost 2 bases and J lost 0, with 8 bases in between. The CDR3 DNA is TGCGCCAGCAGCTTCCGCCAGTCGAACACCGGGGAGCTGTTTTTT. It codes for CASSFRQSNTGELFF.

J is TRBJ2-1 and V is TRBV30, with 9 nucleotides matching TRBD1. J gave up 4 bases and V 6 bases, and 10 bases lay outside the gene matches. Germline V gene data show CDR1 as GTSNPN and CDR2 as SVGIG (reference sequence). The CDR3 spans 15 residues. CDR3 loop: CACLPHRGQYNEQFF. CDR3 coding DNA: TGTGCCTGCTTACCGCACAGGGGGCAATACAATGAGCAGTTCTTC.

The chain recombines TRBV5-1 with TRBJ2-3, with 8 bases that match TRBD2. V trimming: 4 bases; J trimming: 2 bases; junction bases outside the gene matches: 3. Germline lookup yields CDR1 SGHRS and CDR2 YFSETQ. This CDR3 is 14 amino acids long. The CDR3 DNA reads TGCGCCAGCAGCAGCGGGGGCTACACAGATACGCAGTATTTT. Protein: CASSSGGYTDTQYF.

This clone was counted many times. The CDR3 DNA reads TGTGCCAGCAGCTTAGCACAGGGCCAGCCCCAGCATTTT. Its translation: CASSLAQGQPQHF. V is TRBV11-3 and J is TRBJ1-5, with D possibly TRBD1 on 6 matching bases. CDR3 length equals 13 residues. Deletions cut 1 base from V and 7 bases from J, with 8 bases between. The V gene's germline CDR1 is SGHNT and CDR2 YENEEA.